Below, 31 T cell receptor beta chains from the same sample are listed, as sequenced in a study of T cells in Graves' hyperthyroidism and ophthalmopathy. Template material for amplifying TCR beta CDR3 regions consisted of RNA transcripts. In the first-round RT-PCR of the TCR CDR3, the HTBI primer set was used. TCRdb independently ran MiXCR on the multiplex PCR reads; one entry per CDR3 protein. The table shows more than 300,000 distinct CDR3 sequences, with approximately 13% occurring only once. The sample consisted of blood. Receptors were obtained from a woman younger than 30 with Graves' hyperthyroidism.

This clonotype has a count of ten or more. The chain combines TRBV3-2 with TRBJ1-5. TRBV3-2 is shown as a pseudogene. The CDR3 is 17 residues long. This CDR3 is CAEGEGAFPYSNQPQHF. Here the CDR3 DNA reads TGTGCCGAGGGGGAGGGGGCATTCCCCTATAGCAATCAGCCCCAGCATTTT.

In its sample, this clonotype was seen many times. V usage is TRBV2 and J usage is TRBJ2-1; D is perhaps TRBD1 (7 bases). CDR3 size: 16 residues. Trimming left V 2 bases short and J 5 bases short, with 16 bases between. CDR1 and CDR2 (germline): SNHLY, FYNNEI. CDR3 DNA sequence: TGTGCCAGCAGTGAAAGGGAAGGGGGCGGGGACAATGAGCAGTTCTTC. Translating it yields CASSEREGGGDNEQFF. The whole variable domain, filled in from reference TRBV2 and TRBJ2-1, reads EPEVTQTPSHQVTQMGQEVILRCVPISNHLYFYWYRQILGQKVEFLVSFYNNEISEKSEIFDDQFSVERPDGSNFTLKIRSTKLEDSAMYFCASSEREGGGDNEQFFGPGTRLTVL.

There are many counts of this clonotype. This chain connects TRBV25-1 to TRBJ1-2; D unresolved. The CDR3 runs to 13 residues. Between the trimmed V and J ends, which lost 4 bases and 4 bases, there was a span of 10 bases. Germline CDR1 reads MGHDK; CDR2 reads SYGVNS. The CDR3 sequence is CASSGRESYGYTF. The DNA for the CDR3 is TGTGCCAGCAGTGGCCGGGAGTCCTATGGCTACACCTTC.

This clonotype was seen at least ten times. V gene TRBV12-3 or TRBV12-4 combines with J gene TRBJ2-2; tentative D call: TRBD1 (5 bases). The CDR3 consists of 15 residues. Trimming cost V 1 base and J 0 bases, with 6 bases left between them. The CDR3 DNA reads TGTGCCAGCAGTTTAGGGACACCGAACACCGGGGAGCTGTTTTTT. This translates into CASSLGTPNTGELFF.

This clonotype occurred a few times. The chain joins TRBV6-2 or TRBV6-3 to TRBJ1-5; 7 nucleotides align to TRBD1. This CDR3 spans 18 amino acids. V trimming: 2 bases; J trimming: 0 bases; junction bases outside the gene matches: 10. Germline V lookup: CDR1 MNHEY, CDR2 SVGEGT. This chain's CDR3 is CASSYQGTDPLSNQPQHF. The CDR3 DNA follows: TGTGCCAGCAGTTACCAAGGGACAGACCCCCTTAGCAATCAGCCCCAGCATTTT.

This clonotype showed up just a few times. The genes are TRBV6-1 and TRBJ2-1; D unresolved. This CDR3 is built from 15 residues. V dropped 4 bases and J dropped 8 bases, with 18 bases sitting between them. CDR1 and CDR2 from the germline V gene are MNHNS and SASEGT. CDR3 in amino acids: CASSGARLGVDEQFF. The CDR3 region has the DNA TGTGCCAGCAGTGGTGCCCGCCTTGGGGTCGATGAGCAGTTCTTC.

In its sample, this clonotype was seen many times. V is TRBV12-3 or TRBV12-4 and J is TRBJ1-2; a possible D gene is TRBD1 (6 bases). The CDR3 loop spans 16 amino acids. Trimming took 5 bases from V and 4 from J, leaving 20 bases between them. DNA of the CDR3: TGTGCCAGCAGTCCCCGAGTGGGGGGCCTGGGCTATGGCTACACCTTC. This encodes CASSPRVGGLGYGYTF.

At least ten counts were recorded for this clonotype. This chain uses TRBV9 with TRBJ2-7; the match to TRBD2 covers 9 bases. This CDR3 spans 17 amino acids. Trimming took 0 bases from V and 3 from J; bases not matched to a gene: 10. Germline V gene data show CDR1 as SGDLS and CDR2 as YYNGEE. The CDR3 loop reads CASSVGSRTSVIYEQYF. CDR3 nucleotide sequence: TGTGCCAGCAGCGTAGGATCTCGGACTAGCGTGATCTACGAGCAGTACTTC. The complete variable domain, with remaining parts taken from reference TRBV9 and TRBJ2-7, reads DSGVTQTPKHLITATGQRVTLRCSPRSGDLSVYWYQQSLDQGLQFLIQYYNGEERAKGNILERFSAQQFPDLHSELNLSSLELGDSALYFCASSVGSRTSVIYEQYFGPGTRLTVT.

In this sample, this clonotype turned up many times. This sequence joins TRBV6-5 and TRBJ1-3; possibly TRBD1 for D (6 bases). The CDR3 loop spans 18 amino acids. Germline V CDR1 and CDR2: MNHEY, SVGAGI. Trimming cost V 2 bases and J 1 base, with 18 bases left between them. CDR3 nucleotide sequence: TGTGCCAGCAGTTACACCCGGCCCGGCAGGGGTTCTGGAAACACCATATATTTT. Translated: CASSYTRPGRGSGNTIYF.

This clonotype was seen ten or more times. The chain combines TRBV4-2 with TRBJ1-1, with unresolved D. This CDR3 is built from 13 residues. V gave up 0 bases and J gave up 3 bases, with 5 bases separating them. CDR1 LGHNA and CDR2 YNFKEQ come from the germline V gene. As DNA, the CDR3 is TGTGCCAGCAGCCAAGAGGTTCACACTGAAGCTTTCTTT. It specifies CASSQEVHTEAFF.

Concerning this clonotype: This may be a read error, as it is one base from a much larger clone. The chain couples TRBV28 to TRBJ1-1; D might be TRBD1 (5 bases). The CDR3 extends over 12 amino acids. Germline lookup yields CDR1 MDHEN and CDR2 SYDVKM. The CDR3 spells CASSQGLPEASF. CDR3 sequence (DNA): TGTGCCAGCAGCCAGGGTCTACCTGAAGCTTCCTTT.

This clonotype was seen ten or more times. The rearrangement links TRBV28 to TRBJ2-5; tentatively, D is TRBD1 (6 bases). Germline CDR1 is MDHEN and CDR2 is SYDVKM. Deletions cut 4 bases from V and 1 base from J, with 7 bases between. The CDR3 sequence is 13 residues long. The CDR3 region is CASSSDSQETQYF. The CDR3 nucleotides are TGTGCCAGCAGTTCGGACAGCCAAGAGACCCAGTACTTC.

This sequence joins TRBV5-6 and TRBJ1-2; 7 nucleotides align to TRBD1. With V trimmed by 5 bases and J by 7 bases, 8 bases remained unmatched. Germline CDR1 SGHDT, CDR2 YYEEEE. The CDR3 is made up of 13 amino acids. The CDR3 DNA reads as TGTGCCAGCAGTCCAGACAGGGCAGGTGGCTACACCTTC. It translates to CASSPDRAGGYTF.

This clonotype was found a few times. The rearrangement uses TRBV9 and TRBJ1-6, with D possibly TRBD1 on 5 matching bases. Germline assignment: CDR1 SGDLS and CDR2 YYNGEE. The CDR3 spans 16 residues. Trimming stripped 3 bases from V and 7 bases from J, with 17 bases between. This chain's CDR3 is CASSAETGLGNSPLHF. CDR3 nucleotide sequence: TGTGCCAGCAGCGCGGAGACGGGACTCGGGAATTCACCCCTCCACTTT.

This clonotype was seen many times. V usage is TRBV30 and J usage is TRBJ1-1, with TRBD1 identical over 9 bases. This CDR3 is 14 amino acids long. V dropped 8 bases and J dropped 4; count of bases not matched to a gene: 11. In germline, CDR1 is GTSNPN, CDR2 SVGIG (reference sequence). DNA of the CDR3: TGTGCCCGCACAGGGGGCGGGGGGGCCACTGAAGCTTTCTTT. Its protein product is CARTGGGGATEAFF.

A few counts support this clonotype. The V call is TRBV27, the J call TRBJ1-2; TRBD1 agrees at 8 bases. The J segment lost 5 bases and the V segment lost 8 bases, leaving 13 bases of the junction unmatched. The CDR3 sequence is 15 residues long. Looked up from germline, CDR1 is MNHEY and CDR2 is SMNVEV (reference sequence). The CDR3 is CASFPTGQGDYGYTF. The CDR3 coding sequence is TGTGCCAGCTTCCCCACCGGACAGGGTGATTATGGCTACACCTTC.

The chain has TRBV4-1 and TRBJ2-7; TRBD1 matches at 8 bases. The CDR3 has 15 residues. Germline CDR1 reads MGHRA; CDR2 reads YSYEKL. J was trimmed by 2 bases and V by 1 base; bases with no gene match: 4. Here the CDR3 reads CASSQGDRFPYEQYF. The CDR3 DNA follows: TGCGCCAGCAGCCAAGGGGACAGGTTCCCCTACGAGCAGTACTTC.

The chain recombines TRBV4-1 with TRBJ1-2, with D possibly matching TRBD1 (5 bases). V shed 1 base and J shed 4 bases, with 10 bases lying between them. CDR1 is MGHRA, CDR2 YSYEKL, per germline. CDR3 size: 14 residues. The CDR3 DNA reads as TGCGCCAGCAGCCAAGTTCGGGGGGTCTATGGCTACACCTTC. Its protein is CASSQVRGVYGYTF.

As regards this clonotype: With a much larger clone just one base away, this may be a read error. V usage is TRBV7-9 and J usage is TRBJ2-7; 9 bases fit TRBD2. CDR3 length: 18 residues. V dropped 0 bases and J dropped 3; count of bases not matched to a gene: 12. Per germline, CDR1 SEHNR and CDR2 FQNEAQ (reference sequence). As DNA, the CDR3 is TGTGCCAGCAGCTTAGCGTGGCGGATACTAGCGGGTAACTACGAGCAGTACTTC. Translated, it gives CASSLAWRILAGNYEQYF.

This clonotype showed up just once. This sequence joins TRBV28 and TRBJ2-5; D perhaps matches TRBD1 (6 bases). Deletions cut 6 bases from V and 2 bases from J, with 19 bases between. The CDR3 is made up of 16 amino acids. Looked up from germline, CDR1 is MDHEN and CDR2 is SYDVKM. CDR3 in amino acids: CASSLAGRGGQETQYF. DNA of the CDR3: TGTGCCAGCAGCTTGGCCGGGCGAGGGGGTCAAGAGACCCAGTACTTC.

The chain employs TRBV18 and TRBJ1-2; possibly TRBD1 for D (5 bases). The CDR3 totals 14 residues. Deletions cut 3 bases from V and 4 bases from J, with 12 bases between. Germline-derived CDR1 and CDR2 are KGHSH and LQKENI. The CDR3 loop reads CASSPPGLPYGYTF. For the CDR3, the DNA is TGTGCCAGCTCACCTCCGGGACTCCCCTATGGCTACACCTTC.

This clonotype was counted at least ten times. The gene calls are TRBV11-2 and TRBJ2-3; D remains ambiguous. With 3 bases removed from V and 5 bases from J, the gap between germline ends came to 6 bases. Germline V lookup: CDR1 SGHAT, CDR2 FQNNGV. This CDR3 has 12 residues. The CDR3 nucleotides read TGTGCCAGCAGCTTGTATGGAGATACGCAGTATTTT. Its translation: CASSLYGDTQYF.

The table lists this clonotype with a count of one. The chain carries TRBV29-1 and TRBJ2-4; 9 nucleotides align to TRBD2. Germline loops: CDR1 SQVTM, CDR2 ANQGSEA. V dropped 7 bases and J dropped 7; count of bases not matched to a gene: 11. CDR3 size: 14 residues. The CDR3 reads CSATTEAGGNIQYF. The CDR3 DNA reads TGCAGCGCAACCACTGAAGCGGGAGGTAACATTCAGTACTTC.

Ten or more counts support this clonotype. The rearrangement links TRBV2 to TRBJ1-3; D ambiguous. With 6 bases removed from V and 2 bases from J, the gap between germline ends came to 11 bases. The CDR3 runs to 14 residues. Germline V lookup: CDR1 SNHLY, CDR2 FYNNEI. CDR3 in DNA: TGTGCCAGCAGGATGGACTCGACTGGAAACACCATATATTTT. The encoded protein is CASRMDSTGNTIYF.

This clonotype was counted ten times or more. This sequence joins TRBV28 and TRBJ1-2; TRBD1 aligns across 10 bases. The V gene end was trimmed by 5 bases and the J gene end by 8 bases; junction bases not matched to a gene: 8. Looked up from germline, CDR1 is MDHEN and CDR2 is SYDVKM. The CDR3 has 14 amino acids. The CDR3 DNA sequence: TGTGCCAGCAGTCCGGGACAGGGGACCGGGGGCTACACCTTC. Translated, it gives CASSPGQGTGGYTF.

This clonotype was found many times. The chain recombines TRBV20-1 with TRBJ1-5; D is uncertain. V lost 0 bases and J lost 2, with 14 bases in between. Germline CDR1 and CDR2: DFQATT and SNEGSKA (reference sequence). The CDR3 length is 16 residues. The CDR3 bases are TGCAGTGCTAGAGATAGTAGAGGGAGAGGCAATCAGCCCCAGCATTTT. It yields the protein CSARDSRGRGNQPQHF.

This clonotype was seen more than once but under ten times. The chain uses TRBV20-1 and TRBJ1-2, with TRBD1 identical over 8 bases. The CDR3 spans 16 residues. After removal of 7 bases from V and 8 bases from J, the junction contained 21 bases not matched to a gene. CDR1 DFQATT and CDR2 SNEGSKA come from the germline V gene (reference sequence). In nucleotides, the CDR3 is TGCAGTGTCCCCGGGACAGGTGACTTATTCTTGGGAGGCTACACCTTC. This sequence encodes CSVPGTGDLFLGGYTF.

This clonotype was recorded at least ten times. The chain carries TRBV7-9 and TRBJ2-1, with a weak D call TRBD2 (5 bases). This CDR3 has 13 amino acids. V gave up 5 bases and J gave up 9 bases, with 14 bases separating them. Looked up from germline, CDR1 is SEHNR and CDR2 is FQNEAQ (reference sequence). CDR3 in amino acids: CASSERGIPEQFF. The CDR3 DNA is TGTGCCAGCAGCGAGCGAGGGATCCCTGAGCAGTTCTTC.

This clonotype was observed at least ten times. The chain links TRBV11-2 to TRBJ2-7, with 10 bases matching TRBD1. Looked up from germline, CDR1 is SGHAT and CDR2 is FQNNGV. V gave up 6 bases and J gave up 1 base; unmatched junction bases: 3. The CDR3 loop spans 14 amino acids. The CDR3 coding sequence is TGTGCCAGCAGAAGGGGACAGGGGTCCTACGAGCAGTACTTC. Its translation: CASRRGQGSYEQYF. Drawing the rest from reference TRBV11-2 and TRBJ2-7, the complete variable domain is EAGVAQSPRYKIIEKRQSVAFWCNPISGHATLYWYQQILGQGPKLLIQFQNNGVVDDSQLPKDRFSAERLKGVDSTLKIQPAKLEDSAVYLCASRRGQGSYEQYFGPGTRLTVT.

This clonotype has at least ten counts. The J gene is TRBJ1-5, the V gene TRBV5-6; D remains ambiguous. In germline, CDR1 is SGHDT, CDR2 YYEEEE. Deletions cut 0 bases from V and 7 bases from J, with 5 bases between. The CDR3 consists of 12 residues. In DNA, the CDR3 is TGTGCCAGCAGCTTGGGGTTCCAGCCCCAGCATTTT. Its protein is CASSLGFQPQHF.

This clonotype has more than one count but fewer than ten. The chain is built from TRBV6-1 and TRBJ1-1, with D hard to call. Trimming removed 6 bases at V and 8 bases at J, with 10 bases between. This CDR3 has 11 residues. CDR1 is MNHNS and CDR2 is SASEGT in the germline V gene. This CDR3 reads CASSEDGEAFF. The CDR3 DNA is TGTGCCAGCAGCGAGGACGGGGAAGCTTTCTTT.